The clone carrying this TCR beta chain has only one observation. The protocol was immunoSEQ multiplex PCR, while the TCRdb copy is restricted to in-frame clones and leaves out a portion. In the table there are roughly 53,000 clones, over 80% of which are singletons. This entry is derived from a study of T cell changes during pregnancy in multiple sclerosis. The CDR3 length is 11 residues. Per germline, CDR1 MGHDK and CDR2 SYGVNS. V gave up 4 bases and J gave up 6 bases, with 7 bases separating them. This sequence originates from a female donor with multiple sclerosis, enrolled in a pregnancy study. The genes are TRBV25-1 and TRBJ2-7; D ambiguous. The material sequenced was CD4+ T cells from peripheral blood mononuclear cells, taken in the third trimester of pregnancy. CDR3 sequence (DNA): TGTGCCAGCAGTGGAGGATTCGAGCAGTACTTC. Translated: CASSGGFEQYF.